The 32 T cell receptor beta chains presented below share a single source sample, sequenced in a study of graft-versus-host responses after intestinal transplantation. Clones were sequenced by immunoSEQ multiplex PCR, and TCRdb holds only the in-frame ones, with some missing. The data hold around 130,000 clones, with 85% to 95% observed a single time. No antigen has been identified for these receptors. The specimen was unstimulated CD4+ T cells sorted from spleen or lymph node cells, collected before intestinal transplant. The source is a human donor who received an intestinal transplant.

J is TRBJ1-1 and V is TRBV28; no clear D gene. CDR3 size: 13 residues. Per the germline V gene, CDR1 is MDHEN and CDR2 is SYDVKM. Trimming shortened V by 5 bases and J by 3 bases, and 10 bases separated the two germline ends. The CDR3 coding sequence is TGTGCCAGCAGTCCTCCACAGTACACTGAAGCTTTCTTT. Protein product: CASSPPQYTEAFF.

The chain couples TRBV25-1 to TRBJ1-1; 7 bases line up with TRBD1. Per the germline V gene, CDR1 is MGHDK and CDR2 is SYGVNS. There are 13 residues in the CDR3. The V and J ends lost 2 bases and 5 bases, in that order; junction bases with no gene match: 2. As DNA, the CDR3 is TGTGCCAGCAGTGAAACAGGGGTTACTGAAGCTTTCTTT. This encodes CASSETGVTEAFF.

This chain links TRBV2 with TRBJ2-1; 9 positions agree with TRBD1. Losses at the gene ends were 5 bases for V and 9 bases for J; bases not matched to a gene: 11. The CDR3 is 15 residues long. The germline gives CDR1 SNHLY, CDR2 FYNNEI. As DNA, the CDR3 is TGTGCCAGCAGTCCCGGGACAGGGAGTTCCATTGAGCAGTTCTTC. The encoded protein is CASSPGTGSSIEQFF. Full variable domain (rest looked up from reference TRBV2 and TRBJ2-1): EPEVTQTPSHQVTQMGQEVILRCVPISNHLYFYWYRQILGQKVEFLVSFYNNEISEKSEIFDDQFSVERPDGSNFTLKIRSTKLEDSAMYFCASSPGTGSSIEQFFGPGTRLTVL.

The CDR3 sequence is CASSFAAGSAVENEQYF. The CDR3 region has the DNA TGTGCCAGCAGCTTCGCGGCAGGGTCTGCTGTGGAGAACGAGCAGTACTTC. The V and J genes are TRBV5-6 and TRBJ2-7; D might be TRBD1 (5 bases). The V end was cut by 2 bases, the J end by 5 bases, with 23 bases between. Germline V gene lookup returns CDR1 SGHDT and CDR2 YYEEEE. This CDR3 has 17 residues.

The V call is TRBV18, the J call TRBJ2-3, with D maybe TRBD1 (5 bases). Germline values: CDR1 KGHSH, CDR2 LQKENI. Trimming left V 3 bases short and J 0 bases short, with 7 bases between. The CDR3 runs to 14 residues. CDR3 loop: CASSPRQSTDTQYF. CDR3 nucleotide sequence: TGTGCCAGCTCACCTAGACAGAGCACAGATACGCAGTATTTT.

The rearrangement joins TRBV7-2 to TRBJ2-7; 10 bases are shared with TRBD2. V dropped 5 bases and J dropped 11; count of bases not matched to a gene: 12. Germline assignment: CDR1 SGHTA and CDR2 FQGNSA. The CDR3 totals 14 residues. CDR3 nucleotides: TGTGCCAGCAGCCGAAATAGCGGGGGGACCTTCAAGTACTTC. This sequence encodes CASSRNSGGTFKYF.

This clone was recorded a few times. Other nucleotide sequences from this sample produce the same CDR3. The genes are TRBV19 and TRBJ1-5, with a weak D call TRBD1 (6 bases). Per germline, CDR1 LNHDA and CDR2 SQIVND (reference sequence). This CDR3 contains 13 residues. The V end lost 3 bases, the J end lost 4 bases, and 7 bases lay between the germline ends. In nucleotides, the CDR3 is TGTGCCAGTAGTATTAGGGGGAATCAGCCCCAGCATTTT. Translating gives CASSIRGNQPQHF.

The CDR3 sequence is CASSLAGRMHEDTQYF. DNA of the CDR3: TGTGCCAGCAGCTTGGCCGGCCGGATGCATGAAGATACGCAGTATTTT. The V call is TRBV5-6, the J call TRBJ2-3; no firm D call. Deletions cut 0 bases from V and 5 bases from J, with 16 bases between. The CDR3 sequence is 16 residues long. CDR1 is SGHDT and CDR2 is YYEEEE in the germline V gene.

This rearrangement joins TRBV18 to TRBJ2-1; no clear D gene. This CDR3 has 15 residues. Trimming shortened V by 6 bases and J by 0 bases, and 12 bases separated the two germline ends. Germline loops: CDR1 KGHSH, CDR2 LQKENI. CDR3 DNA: TGTGCCAGCTCCCCGATTCTCTCCTCCTACAATGAGCAGTTCTTC. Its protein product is CASSPILSSYNEQFF.

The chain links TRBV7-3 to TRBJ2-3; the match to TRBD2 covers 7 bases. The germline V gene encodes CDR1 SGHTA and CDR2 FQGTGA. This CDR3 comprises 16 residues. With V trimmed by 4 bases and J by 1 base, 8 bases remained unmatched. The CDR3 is CASSSTGGIGTDTQYF. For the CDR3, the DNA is TGTGCCAGCAGCTCAACCGGGGGGATTGGCACAGATACGCAGTATTTT.

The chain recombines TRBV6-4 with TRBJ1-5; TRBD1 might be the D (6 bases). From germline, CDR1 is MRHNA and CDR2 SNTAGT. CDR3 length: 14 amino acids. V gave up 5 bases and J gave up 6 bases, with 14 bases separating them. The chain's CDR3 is CASSPSGGGQPQHF. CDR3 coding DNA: TGTGCCAGCAGTCCGAGTGGGGGCGGTCAGCCCCAGCATTTT.

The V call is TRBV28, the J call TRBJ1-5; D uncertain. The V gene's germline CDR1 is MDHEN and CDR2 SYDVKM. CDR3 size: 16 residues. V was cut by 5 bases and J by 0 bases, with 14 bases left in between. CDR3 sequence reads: CASSPSGGYSNQPQHF. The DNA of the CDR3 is TGTGCCAGCAGTCCATCGGGAGGGTATAGCAATCAGCCCCAGCATTTT.

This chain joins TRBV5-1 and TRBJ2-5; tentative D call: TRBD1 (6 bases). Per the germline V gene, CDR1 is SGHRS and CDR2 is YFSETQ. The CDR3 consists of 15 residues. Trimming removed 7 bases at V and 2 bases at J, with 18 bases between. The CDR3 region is CASRTGQLIQETQYF. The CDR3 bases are TGCGCCAGCCGGACGGGACAACTAATTCAAGAGACCCAGTACTTC. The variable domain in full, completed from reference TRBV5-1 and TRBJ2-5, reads KAGVTQTPRYLIKTRGQQVTLSCSPISGHRSVSWYQQTPGQGLQFLFEYFSETQRNKGNFPGRFSGRQFSNSRSEMNVSTLELGDSALYLCASRTGQLIQETQYFGPGTRLLVL.

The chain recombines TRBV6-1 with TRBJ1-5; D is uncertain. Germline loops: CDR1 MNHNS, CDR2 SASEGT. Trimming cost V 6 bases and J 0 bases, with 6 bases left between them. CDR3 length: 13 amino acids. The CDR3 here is CASRENSNQPQHF. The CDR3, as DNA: TGTGCCAGCAGAGAGAATAGCAATCAGCCCCAGCATTTT.

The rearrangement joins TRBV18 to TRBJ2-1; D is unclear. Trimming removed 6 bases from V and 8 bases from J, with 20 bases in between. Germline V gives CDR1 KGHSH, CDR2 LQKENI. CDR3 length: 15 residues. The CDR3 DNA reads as TGTGCCAGCTCGTCCGGCGGCGTTGACCTCCATGAGCAGTTCTTC. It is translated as CASSSGGVDLHEQFF.

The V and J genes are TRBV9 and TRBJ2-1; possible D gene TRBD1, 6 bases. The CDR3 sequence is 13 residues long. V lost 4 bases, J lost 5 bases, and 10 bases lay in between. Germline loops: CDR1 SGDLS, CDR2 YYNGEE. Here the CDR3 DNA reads TGTGCCAGCAGCAACAGGGTCCACAATGAGCAGTTCTTC. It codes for CASSNRVHNEQFF. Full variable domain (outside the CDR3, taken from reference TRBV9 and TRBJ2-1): DSGVTQTPKHLITATGQRVTLRCSPRSGDLSVYWYQQSLDQGLQFLIQYYNGEERAKGNILERFSAQQFPDLHSELNLSSLELGDSALYFCASSNRVHNEQFFGPGTRLTVL.

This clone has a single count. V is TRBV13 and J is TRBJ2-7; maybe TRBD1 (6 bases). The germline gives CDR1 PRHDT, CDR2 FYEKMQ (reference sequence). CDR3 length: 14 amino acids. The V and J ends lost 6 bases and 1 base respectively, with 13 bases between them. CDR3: CASSLYRVSYEQYF. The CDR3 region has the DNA TGTGCCAGCAGTCTATACAGGGTATCCTACGAGCAGTACTTC.

The CDR3 nucleotides read TGTGCCACAACTAGCGGGGGTCCTAGCACAGATACGCAGTATTTT. Protein product: CATTSGGPSTDTQYF. The J gene is TRBJ2-3, the V gene TRBV7-6, with TRBD2 matching 11 bases. The CDR3 extends over 15 amino acids. CDR1 and CDR2 from the germline V gene are SGHVS and FNYEAQ. The ends lost 10 bases at V and 0 bases at J; junction bases unmatched: 6.

CDR3 region: CASSLRQGTRYF. CDR3 nucleotides: TGTGCCAGCAGTTTACGACAGGGGACGAGGTATTTT. The gene calls are TRBV28 and TRBJ2-3; 8 bases align to TRBD1. Unmatched junction bases numbered 6, after V lost 2 bases and J lost 14 bases. The CDR3 has 12 amino acids. CDR1 and CDR2 from the germline V gene are MDHEN and SYDVKM.

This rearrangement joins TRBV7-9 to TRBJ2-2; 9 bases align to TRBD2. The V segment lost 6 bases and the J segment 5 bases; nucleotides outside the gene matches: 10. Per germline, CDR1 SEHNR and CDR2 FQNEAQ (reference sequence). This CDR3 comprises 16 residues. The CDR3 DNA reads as TGTGCCAGCAGACGGGTAGCGGGGGTTGGAACCGGGGAGCTGTTTTTT. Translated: CASRRVAGVGTGELFF.

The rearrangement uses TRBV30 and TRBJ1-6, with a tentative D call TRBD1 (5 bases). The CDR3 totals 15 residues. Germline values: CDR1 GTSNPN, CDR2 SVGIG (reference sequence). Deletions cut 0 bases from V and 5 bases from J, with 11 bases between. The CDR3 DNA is TGTGCCTGGAGTGTAATGGGGACGAATAATTCACCCCTCCACTTT. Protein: CAWSVMGTNNSPLHF. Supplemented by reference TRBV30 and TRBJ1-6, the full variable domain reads SQTIHQWPATLVQPVGSPLSLECTVEGTSNPNLYWYRQAAGRGLQLLFYSVGIGQISSEVPQNLSASRPQDRQFILSSKKLLLSDSGFYLCAWSVMGTNNSPLHFGNGTRLTVT.

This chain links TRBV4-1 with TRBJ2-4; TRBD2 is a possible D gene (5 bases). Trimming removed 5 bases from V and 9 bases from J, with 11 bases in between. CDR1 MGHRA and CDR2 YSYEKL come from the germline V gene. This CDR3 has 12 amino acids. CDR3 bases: TGCGCCAGCAGCTCCCGTGGAGGCATTCAGTACTTC. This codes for CASSSRGGIQYF.

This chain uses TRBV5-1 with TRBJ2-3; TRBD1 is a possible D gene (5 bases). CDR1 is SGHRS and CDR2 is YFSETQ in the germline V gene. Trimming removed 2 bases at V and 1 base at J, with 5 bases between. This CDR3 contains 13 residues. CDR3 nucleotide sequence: TGCGCCAGCAGCTTACAGGGCACAGATACGCAGTATTTT. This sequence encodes CASSLQGTDTQYF.

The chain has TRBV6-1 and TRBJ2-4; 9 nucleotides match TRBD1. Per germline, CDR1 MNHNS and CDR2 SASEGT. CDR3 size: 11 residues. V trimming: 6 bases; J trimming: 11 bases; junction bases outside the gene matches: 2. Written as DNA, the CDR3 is TGTGCCAGCAGACAGGGGGCGGTTCAGTACTTC. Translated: CASRQGAVQYF.

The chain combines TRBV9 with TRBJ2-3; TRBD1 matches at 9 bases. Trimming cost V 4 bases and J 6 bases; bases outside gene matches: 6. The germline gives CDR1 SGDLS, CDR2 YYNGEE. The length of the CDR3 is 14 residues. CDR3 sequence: CASSLQGAVDTQYF. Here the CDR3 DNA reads TGTGCCAGCAGCTTACAGGGGGCCGTGGATACGCAGTATTTT. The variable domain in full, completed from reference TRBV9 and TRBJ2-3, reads DSGVTQTPKHLITATGQRVTLRCSPRSGDLSVYWYQQSLDQGLQFLIQYYNGEERAKGNILERFSAQQFPDLHSELNLSSLELGDSALYFCASSLQGAVDTQYFGPGTRLTVL.

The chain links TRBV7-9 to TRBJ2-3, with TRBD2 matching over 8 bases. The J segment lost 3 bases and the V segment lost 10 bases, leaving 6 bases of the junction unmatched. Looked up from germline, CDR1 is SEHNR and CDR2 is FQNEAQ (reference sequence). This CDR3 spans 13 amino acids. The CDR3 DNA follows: TGTGCCACCCCCGGGGGGGGGACAGATACGCAGTATTTT. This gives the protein CATPGGGTDTQYF. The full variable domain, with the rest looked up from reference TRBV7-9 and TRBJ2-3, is DTGVSQNPRHKITKRGQNVTFRCDPISEHNRLYWYRQTLGQGPEFLTYFQNEAQLEKSRLLSDRFSAERPKGSFSTLEIQRTEQGDSAMYLCATPGGGTDTQYFGPGTRLTVL.

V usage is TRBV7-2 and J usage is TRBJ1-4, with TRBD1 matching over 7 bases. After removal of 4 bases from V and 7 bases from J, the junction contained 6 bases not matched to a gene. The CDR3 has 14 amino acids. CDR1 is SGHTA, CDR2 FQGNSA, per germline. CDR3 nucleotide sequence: TGTGCCAGCAGCTGGGTGGGACAGACTGAAAAACTGTTTTTT. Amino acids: CASSWVGQTEKLFF.

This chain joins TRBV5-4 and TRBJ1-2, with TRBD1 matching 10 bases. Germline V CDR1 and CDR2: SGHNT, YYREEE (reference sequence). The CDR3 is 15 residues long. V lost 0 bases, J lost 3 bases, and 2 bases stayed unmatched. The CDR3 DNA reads TGTGCCAGCAGCTTGGGACAGGGGGCGGACTATGGCTACACCTTC. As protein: CASSLGQGADYGYTF.

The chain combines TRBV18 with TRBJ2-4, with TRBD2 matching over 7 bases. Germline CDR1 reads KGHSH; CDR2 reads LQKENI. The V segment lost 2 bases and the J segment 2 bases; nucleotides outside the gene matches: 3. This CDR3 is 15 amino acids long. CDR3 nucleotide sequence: TGTGCCAGCTCACCAGGCGGGGGTACCAAAAACATTCAGTACTTC. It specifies CASSPGGGTKNIQYF.

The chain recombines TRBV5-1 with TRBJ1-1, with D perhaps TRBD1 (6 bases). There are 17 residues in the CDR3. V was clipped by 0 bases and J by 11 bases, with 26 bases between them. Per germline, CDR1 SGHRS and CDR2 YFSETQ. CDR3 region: CASSLEQGKAPFVSAFF. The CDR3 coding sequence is TGCGCCAGCAGCTTGGAACAGGGCAAGGCCCCATTCGTGAGCGCTTTCTTT.

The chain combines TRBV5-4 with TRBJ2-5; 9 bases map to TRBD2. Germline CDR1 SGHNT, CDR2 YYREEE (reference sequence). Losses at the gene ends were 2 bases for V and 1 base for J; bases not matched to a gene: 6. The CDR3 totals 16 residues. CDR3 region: CASSFKRGVGQETQYF. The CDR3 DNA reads TGTGCCAGCAGCTTTAAGCGGGGGGTTGGCCAAGAGACCCAGTACTTC.

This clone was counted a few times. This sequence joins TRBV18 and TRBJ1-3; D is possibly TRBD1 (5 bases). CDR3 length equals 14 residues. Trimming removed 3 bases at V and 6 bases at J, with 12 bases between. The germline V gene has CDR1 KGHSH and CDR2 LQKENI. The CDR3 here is CASSPGHPKNTIYF. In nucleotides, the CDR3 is TGTGCCAGCTCACCTGGACACCCAAAAAACACCATATATTTT.